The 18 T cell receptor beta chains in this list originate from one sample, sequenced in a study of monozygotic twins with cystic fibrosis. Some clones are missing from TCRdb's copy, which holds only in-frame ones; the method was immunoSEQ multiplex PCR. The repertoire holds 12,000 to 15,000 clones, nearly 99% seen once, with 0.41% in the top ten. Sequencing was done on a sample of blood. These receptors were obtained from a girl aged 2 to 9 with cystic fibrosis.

The CDR3 DNA is TGTGCCAGCAGCGTAGCGGGCAGAATGGGCACAGATACGCAGTATTTT. This sequence encodes CASSVAGRMGTDTQYF. This chain links TRBV9 with TRBJ2-3; D is undetermined. Germline CDR1 reads SGDLS; CDR2 reads YYNGEE. This CDR3 has 16 residues. V lost 0 bases to trimming and J lost 1 base, with 12 bases between them.

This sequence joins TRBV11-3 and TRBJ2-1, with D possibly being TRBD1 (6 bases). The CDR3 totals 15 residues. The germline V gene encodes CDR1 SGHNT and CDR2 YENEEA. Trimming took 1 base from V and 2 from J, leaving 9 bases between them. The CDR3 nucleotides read TGTGCCAGCAGCTTAGGGACAGTAGCCTACAATGAGCAGTTCTTC. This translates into CASSLGTVAYNEQFF.

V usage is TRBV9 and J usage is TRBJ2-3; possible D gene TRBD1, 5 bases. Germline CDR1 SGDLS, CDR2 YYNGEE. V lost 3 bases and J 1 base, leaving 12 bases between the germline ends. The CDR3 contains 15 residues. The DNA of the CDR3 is TGTGCCAGCAGCGGCCAGGGTGTCGGCACAGATACGCAGTATTTT. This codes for CASSGQGVGTDTQYF.

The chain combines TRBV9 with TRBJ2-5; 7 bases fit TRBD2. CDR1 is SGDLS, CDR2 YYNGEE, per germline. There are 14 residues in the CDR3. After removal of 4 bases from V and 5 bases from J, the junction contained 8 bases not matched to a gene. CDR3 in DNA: TGTGCCAGCAGCCCGACGGGCGGGAGTGAGACCCAGTACTTC. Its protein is CASSPTGGSETQYF.

The CDR3 reads CASSEEGRGGSEAFF. The CDR3 DNA follows: TGTGCCAGCAGTGAAGAAGGTAGGGGTGGGTCGGAAGCTTTCTTT. This chain connects TRBV6-1 to TRBJ1-1, with D possibly being TRBD1 (5 bases). Germline CDR1 reads MNHNS; CDR2 reads SASEGT. Deletions cut 1 base from V and 8 bases from J, with 17 bases between. CDR3 length equals 15 residues.

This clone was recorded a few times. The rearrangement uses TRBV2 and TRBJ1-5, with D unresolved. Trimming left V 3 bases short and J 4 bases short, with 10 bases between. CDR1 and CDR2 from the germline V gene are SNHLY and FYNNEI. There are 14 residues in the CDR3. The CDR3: CASSDSLPNQPQHF. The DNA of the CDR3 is TGTGCCAGCAGTGATAGTCTGCCAAATCAGCCCCAGCATTTT. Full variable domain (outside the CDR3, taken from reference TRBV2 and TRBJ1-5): EPEVTQTPSHQVTQMGQEVILRCVPISNHLYFYWYRQILGQKVEFLVSFYNNEISEKSEIFDDQFSVERPDGSNFTLKIRSTKLEDSAMYFCASSDSLPNQPQHFGDGTRLSIL.

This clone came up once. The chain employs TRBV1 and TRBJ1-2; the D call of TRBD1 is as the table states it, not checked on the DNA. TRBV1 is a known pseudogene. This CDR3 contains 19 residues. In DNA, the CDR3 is TGCACCAGCAGCCAAGACGGAACACCCAGGCCCCTTAAGAACTATGGCTACACCTTC. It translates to CTSSQDGTPRPLKNYGYTF.

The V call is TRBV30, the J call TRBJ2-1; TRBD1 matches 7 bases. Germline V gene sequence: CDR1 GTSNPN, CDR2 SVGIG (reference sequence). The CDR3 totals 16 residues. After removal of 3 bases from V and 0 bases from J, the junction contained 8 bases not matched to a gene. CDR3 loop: CAWRIQGPSSYNEQFF. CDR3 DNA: TGTGCCTGGAGGATACAGGGGCCCAGCTCCTACAATGAGCAGTTCTTC. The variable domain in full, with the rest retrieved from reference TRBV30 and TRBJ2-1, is SQTIHQWPATLVQPVGSPLSLECTVEGTSNPNLYWYRQAAGRGLQLLFYSVGIGQISSEVPQNLSASRPQDRQFILSSKKLLLSDSGFYLCAWRIQGPSSYNEQFFGPGTRLTVL.

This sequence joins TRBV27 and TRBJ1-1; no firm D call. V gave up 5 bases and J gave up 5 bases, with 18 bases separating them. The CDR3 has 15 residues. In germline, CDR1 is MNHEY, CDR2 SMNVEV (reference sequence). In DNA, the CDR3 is TGTGCCAGCAGTCCTCGCGGAGCCCCTAATACTGAAGCTTTCTTT. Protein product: CASSPRGAPNTEAFF.

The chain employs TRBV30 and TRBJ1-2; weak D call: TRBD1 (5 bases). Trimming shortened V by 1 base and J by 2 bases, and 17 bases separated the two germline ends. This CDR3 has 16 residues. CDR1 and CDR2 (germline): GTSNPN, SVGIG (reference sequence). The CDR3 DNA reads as TGTGCCTGGAGTGCGAAAAACTTCAGGGAGAACTATGGCTACACCTTC. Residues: CAWSAKNFRENYGYTF.

CDR3 coding DNA: TGTGCCACCAGCAGAGGGACAGGGGGAGACTATGGCTACACCTTC. Its translation: CATSRGTGGDYGYTF. This chain connects TRBV15 to TRBJ1-2; 10 bases match TRBD1. The V and J ends lost 1 base and 3 bases, in that order; junction bases with no gene match: 2. Germline values: CDR1 LNHNV, CDR2 YYDKDF (reference sequence). CDR3 length equals 15 residues.

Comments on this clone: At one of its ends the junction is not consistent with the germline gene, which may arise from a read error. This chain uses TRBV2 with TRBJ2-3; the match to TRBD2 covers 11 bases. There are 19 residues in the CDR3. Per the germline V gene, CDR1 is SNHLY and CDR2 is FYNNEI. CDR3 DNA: TGTGCTAGCAGTGCCCTCGAAAAAGTACTAGCGGGAGTGACAGATACGCAGTATTTT. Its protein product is CASSALEKVLAGVTDTQYF.

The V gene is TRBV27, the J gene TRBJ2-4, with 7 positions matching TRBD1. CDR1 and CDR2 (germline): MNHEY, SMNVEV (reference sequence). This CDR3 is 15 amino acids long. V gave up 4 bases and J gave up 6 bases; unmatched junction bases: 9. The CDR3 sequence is CASSSYRGGRNIQYF. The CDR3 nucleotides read TGTGCCAGCAGTTCCTACAGGGGTGGGAGAAACATTCAGTACTTC.

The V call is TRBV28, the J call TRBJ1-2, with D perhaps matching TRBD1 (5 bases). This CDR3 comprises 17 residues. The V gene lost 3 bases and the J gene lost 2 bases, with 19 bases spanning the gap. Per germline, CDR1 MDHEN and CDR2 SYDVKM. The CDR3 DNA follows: TGTGCCAGCAGTTTTTTGTGGTGGGGCAGATACAACTATGGCTACACCTTC. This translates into CASSFLWWGRYNYGYTF.

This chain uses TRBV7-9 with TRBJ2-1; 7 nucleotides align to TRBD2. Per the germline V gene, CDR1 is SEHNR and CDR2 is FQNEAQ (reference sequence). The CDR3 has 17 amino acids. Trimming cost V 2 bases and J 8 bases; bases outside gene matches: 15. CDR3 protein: CASSLINWWEGRDEQFF. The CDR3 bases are TGTGCCAGCAGCTTAATAAACTGGTGGGAGGGCCGCGATGAGCAGTTCTTC.

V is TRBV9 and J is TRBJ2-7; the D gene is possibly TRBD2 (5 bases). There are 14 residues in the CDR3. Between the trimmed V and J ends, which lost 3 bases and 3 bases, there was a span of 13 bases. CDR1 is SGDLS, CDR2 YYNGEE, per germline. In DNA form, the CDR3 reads TGTGCCAGCAGCGAAAATGACGGGGTCTACGAGCAGTACTTC. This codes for CASSENDGVYEQYF.

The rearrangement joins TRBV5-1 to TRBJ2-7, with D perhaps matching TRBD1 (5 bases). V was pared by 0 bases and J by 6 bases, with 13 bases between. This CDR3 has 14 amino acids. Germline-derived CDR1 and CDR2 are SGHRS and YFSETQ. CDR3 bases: TGCGCCAGCAGCTTGGACCCAGGGTCTTCCGAGCAGTACTTC. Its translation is CASSLDPGSSEQYF.

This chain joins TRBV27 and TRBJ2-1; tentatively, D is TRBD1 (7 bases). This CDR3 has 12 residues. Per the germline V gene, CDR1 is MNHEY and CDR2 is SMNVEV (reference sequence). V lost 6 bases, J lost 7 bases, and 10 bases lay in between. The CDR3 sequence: CASRSGGNEQFF. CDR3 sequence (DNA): TGTGCCAGCAGATCAGGGGGGAATGAGCAGTTCTTC.